Following are 5 T cell receptor beta chains from one sample sequenced in a study of cytomegalovirus exposure and HLA in healthy donors. PCR involved 60 Vbeta and 13 Jbeta primers. Repertoires were generated with immunoSEQ multiplex PCR, while TCRdb's copy carries only in-frame clones and drops some. The sample has around 200,000 clones, around 70% seen once; the top ten hold 2.9%. The sequenced sample was PBMCs. The receptor source for this set is a male donor in good health and CMV-seronegative.

The V call is TRBV25-1, the J call TRBJ2-3; perhaps TRBD2 as D (7 bases). This CDR3 region has 15 residues. V lost 5 bases and J lost 5, with 17 bases in between. Germline V lookup: CDR1 MGHDK, CDR2 SYGVNS. As DNA, the CDR3 is TGTGCCAGCAGTATCGGGGGGCGGGGAGAAGATACGCAGTATTTT. Amino acid sequence: CASSIGGRGEDTQYF.

This clone was found a few times. This sequence joins TRBV5-1 and TRBJ1-5; 9 bases match TRBD1. Trimming cost V 1 base and J 5 bases; bases outside gene matches: 1. The CDR3 has 14 residues. From germline, CDR1 is SGHRS and CDR2 YFSETQ. CDR3 nucleotide sequence: TGCGCCAGCAGCTTGACAGGGGGCTATCAGCCCCAGCATTTT. Translating gives CASSLTGGYQPQHF.

The chain is built from TRBV2 and TRBJ1-2, with no clear D. The CDR3 extends over 13 amino acids. Trimming took 1 base from V and 8 from J, leaving 11 bases between them. Germline values: CDR1 SNHLY, CDR2 FYNNEI. CDR3 sequence reads: CASSEVGRLGYTF. The CDR3 bases are TGTGCCAGCAGTGAAGTTGGTCGACTGGGCTACACCTTC.

This clone was counted between two and nine times. The chain has TRBV6-5 and TRBJ1-1; D possibly corresponds to TRBD1 (5 bases). V lost 7 bases, J lost 1 base, and 7 bases lay in between. This CDR3 is built from 12 residues. Germline lookup yields CDR1 MNHEY and CDR2 SVGAGI. The CDR3 region is CASTQGNTEAFF. CDR3 in DNA: TGTGCCAGCACGCAGGGGAACACTGAAGCTTTCTTT.

This clone has more than one count but fewer than ten. The chain links TRBV9 to TRBJ1-1; D not resolved. The CDR3 length is 13 residues. Germline V CDR1 and CDR2: SGDLS, YYNGEE. Trimming stripped 3 bases from V and 2 bases from J, with 8 bases between. In DNA, the CDR3 is TGTGCCAGCAGCGAGACAAGTAACACTGAAGCTTTCTTT. As protein: CASSETSNTEAFF.